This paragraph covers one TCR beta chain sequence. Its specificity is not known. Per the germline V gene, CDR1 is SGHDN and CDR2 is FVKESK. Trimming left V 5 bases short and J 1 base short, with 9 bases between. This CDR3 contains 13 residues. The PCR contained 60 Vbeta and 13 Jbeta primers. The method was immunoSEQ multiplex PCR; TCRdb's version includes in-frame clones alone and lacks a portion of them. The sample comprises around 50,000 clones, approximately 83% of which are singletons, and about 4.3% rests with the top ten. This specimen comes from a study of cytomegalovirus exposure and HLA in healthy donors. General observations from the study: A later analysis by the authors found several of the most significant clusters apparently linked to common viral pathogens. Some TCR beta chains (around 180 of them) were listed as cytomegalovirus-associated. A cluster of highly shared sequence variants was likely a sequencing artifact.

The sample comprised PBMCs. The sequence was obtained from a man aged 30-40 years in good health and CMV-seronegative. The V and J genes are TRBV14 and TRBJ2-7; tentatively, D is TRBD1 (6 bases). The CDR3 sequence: CASSTGLSYEQYF. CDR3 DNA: TGTGCCAGCAGCACAGGGTTGTCCTACGAGCAGTACTTC.